A single sample gave rise to the 24 T cell receptor beta chains below, sequenced in a study of blood T cell repertoires in COVID-19. Profiling relied on immunoSEQ multiplex PCR, and the TCRdb table lists in-frame clones only, not all of them. The profile covers 100,000 to 150,000 clones, with roughly 82% appearing a single time and about 5% taken by the ten largest. Sequenced sample: peripheral blood. These receptor sequences come from a human donor in a cohort sampled during active COVID-19.

The chain joins TRBV7-2 to TRBJ2-5, with D unclear. CDR1 and CDR2 (germline): SGHTA, FQGNSA. The CDR3 is made up of 14 amino acids. V lost 3 bases and J 2 bases, leaving 10 bases between the germline ends. CDR3 DNA: TGTGCCAGCAGCTTGAGGATTCGGCAAGAGACCCAGTACTTC. It translates to CASSLRIRQETQYF.

This sequence joins TRBV20-1 and TRBJ1-1; D remains ambiguous. The V gene lost 3 bases and the J gene lost 1 base, with 6 bases spanning the gap. Germline V gene lookup returns CDR1 DFQATT and CDR2 SNEGSKA (reference sequence). CDR3 length: 12 amino acids. The CDR3 nucleotides are TGCAGTGCTAGTAACAGGAACACTGAAGCTTTCTTT. Its protein product is CSASNRNTEAFF.

This clone was detected once. This CDR3 reads CASSLYRGTSGSQGETQYF. The CDR3 DNA follows: TGTGCCAGCAGTTTATACCGAGGGACTAGCGGGAGTCAGGGAGAGACCCAGTACTTC. The chain recombines TRBV7-8 with TRBJ2-5; 14 bases line up with TRBD2. This CDR3 has 19 amino acids. V dropped 6 bases and J dropped 4; count of bases not matched to a gene: 16. The germline V gene encodes CDR1 SGHVS and CDR2 FQNEAQ.

This chain connects TRBV11-2 to TRBJ2-1; TRBD1 might be the D (6 bases). Deletions cut 4 bases from V and 2 bases from J, with 15 bases between. The CDR3 totals 16 residues. Germline loops: CDR1 SGHAT, CDR2 FQNNGV. CDR3 residues: CASSSGYRVTYNEQFF. The CDR3 DNA reads TGTGCCAGCAGCTCGGGGTACAGGGTCACCTACAATGAGCAGTTCTTC.

This clone came up a few times. The rearrangement links TRBV24-1 to TRBJ1-3; D possibly corresponds to TRBD1 (5 bases). This CDR3 has 14 amino acids. Germline assignment: CDR1 KGHDR and CDR2 SFDVKD. V dropped 5 bases and J dropped 4 bases, with 11 bases sitting between them. The CDR3: CATSASGLGNTIYF. As DNA, the CDR3 is TGTGCCACCAGTGCTTCAGGGTTAGGAAACACCATATATTTT.

V is TRBV4-3 and J is TRBJ2-7, with 7 bases lining up with TRBD1. V trimming: 1 base; J trimming: 3 bases; junction bases outside the gene matches: 3. The CDR3 covers 14 residues. In germline, CDR1 is LGHNA, CDR2 YSLEER. CDR3 amino acids: CASSQGTGDYEQYF. The DNA for the CDR3 is TGCGCCAGCAGCCAAGGGACAGGAGACTACGAGCAGTACTTC.

This chain uses TRBV9 with TRBJ2-6, with D perhaps TRBD1 (6 bases). CDR1 is SGDLS, CDR2 YYNGEE, per germline. The V end was cut by 4 bases, the J end by 1 base, with 15 bases between. This CDR3 contains 17 residues. As DNA, the CDR3 is TGTGCCAGCAGCCCCCGTGGGACATTTTCTGGGGCCAACGTCCTGACTTTC. Its translation is CASSPRGTFSGANVLTF.

This clone was counted a single time. As DNA, the CDR3 is TGTGCCACGCTGGGACATCCTGGGGCCTACGAGCAGTACTTC. This encodes CATLGHPGAYEQYF. This chain links TRBV24-1 with TRBJ2-7; D might be TRBD1 (6 bases). This CDR3 is 14 amino acids long. Trimming left V 10 bases short and J 2 bases short, with 17 bases between. From germline, CDR1 is KGHDR and CDR2 SFDVKD.

The chain employs TRBV11-2 and TRBJ1-3; the D is unclear. CDR1 SGHAT and CDR2 FQNNGV come from the germline V gene. The germline V and J ends were trimmed by 3 bases and 4 bases, with 10 bases remaining between them. This CDR3 region has 14 residues. The CDR3: CASSFSLEGNTIYF. CDR3 DNA: TGTGCCAGCAGCTTTAGCCTGGAGGGAAACACCATATATTTT.

The chain recombines TRBV6-4 with TRBJ2-1, with 10 bases aligning to TRBD2. The germline V gene has CDR1 MRHNA and CDR2 SNTAGT. The CDR3 spans 13 residues. Trimming took 4 bases from V and 9 from J; bases not matched to a gene: 3. CDR3 nucleotides: TGTGCCAGCAGTGCACTAGCGGGACTTGAGCAGTTCTTC. Translation: CASSALAGLEQFF.

V and J are TRBV30 and TRBJ2-7; D is unclear. The V and J ends lost 0 bases and 4 bases respectively, with 10 bases between them. Germline CDR1 is GTSNPN and CDR2 is SVGIG (reference sequence). The CDR3 loop spans 13 amino acids. CDR3 amino acids: CAWSVLPEYEQYF. The CDR3 region has the DNA TGTGCCTGGAGTGTACTACCGGAGTACGAGCAGTACTTC.

This clone turned up a few times. The CDR3 DNA is TGTGCCACAGAGAGGACTAACACCGGGGAGCTGTTTTTT. This encodes CATERTNTGELFF. The V and J genes are TRBV14 and TRBJ2-2; possibly TRBD2 for D (5 bases). The CDR3 covers 13 residues. Trimming left V 10 bases short and J 2 bases short, with 11 bases between. Looked up from germline, CDR1 is SGHDN and CDR2 is FVKESK.

V and J are TRBV28 and TRBJ2-2; 9 nucleotides match TRBD2. The CDR3 totals 13 residues. Looked up from germline, CDR1 is MDHEN and CDR2 is SYDVKM. The CDR3 protein is CVISGRNTGELFF. CDR3 coding DNA: TGTGTGATTAGCGGGAGAAACACCGGGGAGCTGTTTTTT.

The chain carries TRBV4-1 and TRBJ2-3; D is unresolved. Germline-derived CDR1 and CDR2 are MGHRA and YSYEKL. The CDR3 is made up of 14 amino acids. V was cut by 1 base and J by 0 bases, with 5 bases left in between. CDR3 loop: CASSQAESTDTQYF. CDR3 sequence (DNA): TGCGCCAGCAGCCAAGCAGAAAGCACAGATACGCAGTATTTT.

DNA of the CDR3: TGCGCCAGCAGCTTGGTATTGGGGGGGTACTATGGCTACACCTTC. This translates into CASSLVLGGYYGYTF. The rearrangement links TRBV5-1 to TRBJ1-2, with D perhaps TRBD1 (5 bases). The CDR3 is 15 residues long. V was pared by 0 bases and J by 3 bases, with 12 bases between. Germline V gives CDR1 SGHRS, CDR2 YFSETQ.

The chain recombines TRBV7-3 with TRBJ2-1; no definite D call. The V gene's germline CDR1 is SGHTA and CDR2 FQGTGA. The CDR3 consists of 16 residues. Trimming shortened V by 4 bases and J by 0 bases, and 13 bases separated the two germline ends. The CDR3 DNA reads TGTGCCAGCAGCTATAGAGGAGCTAGCTCCTACAATGAGCAGTTCTTC. It yields the protein CASSYRGASSYNEQFF.

The rearrangement uses TRBV18 and TRBJ1-1; 12 nucleotides align to TRBD1. The V segment lost 3 bases and the J segment 4 bases; nucleotides outside the gene matches: 6. CDR1 KGHSH and CDR2 LQKENI come from the germline V gene. This CDR3 region has 16 residues. In DNA, the CDR3 is TGTGCCAGCTCACCCGGGACAGGGGGCTATGGCACTGAAGCTTTCTTT. The encoded protein is CASSPGTGGYGTEAFF. The whole variable domain, remainder taken from reference TRBV18 and TRBJ1-1, is NAGVMQNPRHLVRRRGQEARLRCSPMKGHSHVYWYRQLPEEGLKFMVYLQKENIIDESGMPKERFSAEFPKEGPSILRIQQVVRGDSAAYFCASSPGTGGYGTEAFFGQGTRLTVV.

On this clone: Other DNA sequences in this specimen translate into the identical CDR3. The CDR3 DNA is TGTGCCAGCAGTTTATCCTCGACAGGGAACACTGAAGCTTTCTTT. Amino acid sequence: CASSLSSTGNTEAFF. The rearrangement links TRBV28 to TRBJ1-1; the D gene is possibly TRBD1 (6 bases). Deletions cut 1 base from V and 1 base from J, with 10 bases between. The CDR3 is 15 residues long. From germline, CDR1 is MDHEN and CDR2 SYDVKM.

This rearrangement joins TRBV10-3 to TRBJ1-5, with D possibly matching TRBD1 (5 bases). Germline CDR1 is ENHRY and CDR2 is SYGVKD. With 4 bases removed from V and 6 bases from J, the gap between germline ends came to 13 bases. The CDR3 totals 14 residues. The CDR3 region is CAISGNTGGQPQHF. The CDR3 coding sequence is TGTGCCATCAGTGGAAACACCGGGGGTCAGCCCCAGCATTTT.

V is TRBV15 and J is TRBJ2-1; 7 nucleotides match TRBD1. The CDR3 sequence is 15 residues long. The V and J ends lost 3 bases and 5 bases, in that order; junction bases with no gene match: 7. Germline CDR1 reads LNHNV; CDR2 reads YYDKDF (reference sequence). CDR3 bases: TGTGCCACCAGCAGCCCACAGGGGTTCCACAATGAGCAGTTCTTC. Translation: CATSSPQGFHNEQFF.

The CDR3 nucleotides are TGTGCCAGCAGCCTAATAGCGGGAGCATACAATGAGCAGTTCTTC. Residues: CASSLIAGAYNEQFF. The chain couples TRBV3-1 (or the pseudogene TRBV3-2) to TRBJ2-1; TRBD2 aligns across 9 bases. The germline gives CDR1 LGHDT, CDR2 YNNKEL (reference sequence). This CDR3 comprises 15 residues. Trimming cost V 4 bases and J 4 bases; bases outside gene matches: 5.

The gene calls are TRBV4-3 and TRBJ2-1, with TRBD2 matching over 10 bases. V trimming: 0 bases; J trimming: 4 bases; junction bases outside the gene matches: 6. CDR1 and CDR2 (germline): LGHNA, YSLEER. The CDR3 totals 17 residues. CDR3 in amino acids: CASSQERLAGLYNEQFF. As DNA, the CDR3 is TGCGCCAGCAGCCAAGAACGACTAGCGGGTTTATACAATGAGCAGTTCTTC.

This clone has only a few counts. V gene TRBV4-1 combines with J gene TRBJ2-2; maybe TRBD1 (6 bases). The germline gives CDR1 MGHRA, CDR2 YSYEKL. Between the trimmed V and J ends, which lost 5 bases and 2 bases, there was a span of 9 bases. The CDR3 extends over 14 amino acids. The CDR3 spells CASSRTDNTGELFF. The CDR3 region has the DNA TGCGCCAGCAGCAGGACAGATAACACCGGGGAGCTGTTTTTT.

A single count supports this clone. CDR3: CASSAPTSEETQYF. DNA for the CDR3: TGTGCCAGCAGTGCACCCACTAGCGAAGAGACCCAGTACTTC. The rearrangement joins TRBV25-1 to TRBJ2-5, with TRBD2 identical over 7 bases. The CDR3 is 14 amino acids. Trimming removed 4 bases from V and 3 bases from J; junction bases left unmatched: 5. Germline V gene lookup returns CDR1 MGHDK and CDR2 SYGVNS. The full variable domain, in which reference TRBV25-1 and TRBJ2-5 provide the parts outside the CDR3, is EADIYQTPRYLVIGTGKKITLECSQTMGHDKMYWYQQDPGMELHLIHYSYGVNSTEKGDLSSESTVSRIRTEHFPLTLESARPSHTSQYLCASSAPTSEETQYFGPGTRLLVL.